This TCR beta chain was identified in a study of blood T cell repertoires in COVID-19. Study-wide background: Material from acute and convalescent COVID-19 was sourced from the United States, Italy and Spain. PBMCs, B-cell-depleted T cells, or T cells provided the cDNA or gDNA that made up the material.

Study processing details: Estimation of nucleated cell counts was performed using reference gene primer amplification. Profiling relied on immunoSEQ multiplex PCR, and the TCRdb table lists in-frame clones only, not all of them. Clone size and V and J calls were adopted from that table, with D and trimming inferred from the DNA. This sample yields 140,000 to 150,000 clones, of which about 90% are seen a single time; about 10% belongs to the top ten. The TCR comes from a man aged 55 to 70 with active or convalescent COVID-19. Sequencing input: peripheral blood.

For the CDR3, the DNA is TGTGCCTGGAGTGTCCCGGACAGGGGAGGGCGGCCCCAGCATTTT. Protein sequence: CAWSVPDRGGRPQHF. The chain couples TRBV30 to TRBJ1-5; 9 bases agree with TRBD1. The CDR3 has 15 amino acids. With V trimmed by 0 bases and J by 9 bases, 9 bases remained unmatched. Germline CDR1 is GTSNPN and CDR2 is SVGIG (reference sequence).